This T cell receptor beta chain was retrieved from a study of blood T cell repertoires in COVID-19. Study at large: The samples span acute and convalescent COVID-19 from the United States, Italy and Spain. The analysed material was cDNA or gDNA that came from T cells, B-cell-depleted T cells, or PBMCs.

Germline values: CDR1 SGHTA, CDR2 FQGNSA. With 4 bases clipped from V and 4 bases from J, the junction kept 5 bases outside the gene matches. The CDR3 spans 15 residues. In the original workflow: Reference gene primer amplification yielded estimated nucleated cell counts. Data came from immunoSEQ multiplex PCR; TCRdb stores just in-frame clones and leaves some out. That table supplies the V and J calls and clone size; D and trimming were determined from the DNA. The table has roughly 250,000 clones, around four fifths seen once; the top ten hold roughly 7.8%. The V gene is TRBV7-2, the J gene TRBJ2-7; 12 positions match TRBD2. Sequencing was performed on peripheral blood. The origin of this receptor is a man between 35 and 55 years old with active or convalescent COVID-19. The CDR3 coding sequence is TGTGCCAGCAGCTCGACTAGCGGGAGTTATTACGAGCAGTACTTC. Encoded protein: CASSSTSGSYYEQYF.